These 4 T cell receptor beta chains share one sample of origin, sequenced in a study of technical replicates of blood from several donors. Sequencing used immunoSEQ multiplex PCR; TCRdb keeps in-frame clones, though not all of them. The sample has more than 90,000 clones; 96% are singletons. Sequenced sample: T cells isolated from PBMCs. The receptors stem from a human donor in good health.

The rearrangement uses TRBV4-1 and TRBJ2-5; the match to TRBD2 covers 10 bases. The CDR3 has 16 residues. V was pared by 0 bases and J by 5 bases, with 6 bases of the junction left unmatched. Germline V lookup: CDR1 MGHRA, CDR2 YSYEKL. DNA for the CDR3: TGCGCCAGCAGCCAAGAGTCAGCGGGGGGGCGTGAGACCCAGTACTTC. Translation gives CASSQESAGGRETQYF.

This chain links TRBV18 with TRBJ1-1; D is unclear. The CDR3 is 11 residues long. CDR1 is KGHSH, CDR2 LQKENI, per germline. V lost 0 bases and J lost 6, with 2 bases in between. The CDR3 is CASSPPAEAFF. As DNA, the CDR3 is TGTGCCAGCTCACCACCCGCTGAAGCTTTCTTT.

This clone was observed once. This chain connects TRBV6-1 to TRBJ1-2; D is possibly TRBD1 (6 bases). CDR3 length: 15 residues. Germline CDR1 MNHNS, CDR2 SASEGT. V was shortened by 4 bases and J by 3 bases, with 15 bases between the two germline ends. CDR3 coding DNA: TGTGCCAGCAGTGTAAAACCGGGACACCACTATGGCTACACCTTC. This translates into CASSVKPGHHYGYTF.

This clone has only one observation. The chain carries TRBV11-2 and TRBJ2-1, with D perhaps matching TRBD2 (6 bases). The CDR3 is 15 residues long. Per germline, CDR1 SGHAT and CDR2 FQNNGV. Trimming stripped 1 base from V and 4 bases from J, with 11 bases between. The CDR3 region has the DNA TGTGCCAGCAGCTTAGCGGGAGAAGGGTACAATGAGCAGTTCTTC. Encoded protein: CASSLAGEGYNEQFF.